This TCR beta chain appears in the sequencing data of a study of blood T cells in healthy people across ages. This clonotype occurred a few times. CDR1 and CDR2 (germline): SNHLY, FYNNEI. CDR3 length: 15 residues. V lost 4 bases, J lost 5 bases, and 14 bases lay in between. There were at least 5.5 micrograms of total RNA extracted from every sample. Next came a second PCR, run for roughly 6 to 11 cycles, which used a sample-barcoded 5' primer along with a J-beta primer mix. From the 5' RACE reads, TCRdb called clonotypes with MiXCR, one entry per CDR3 protein. The sample holds more than 500,000 distinct CDR3 sequences; roughly a quarter are singletons and the top ten take 3.6%. A further study also used this sample, focusing on T cells of mothers and their children.

The sequence was obtained from a boy aged 2-9 years in good health. The rearrangement joins TRBV2 to TRBJ1-4; D is ambiguous. The sequencing sample was made of blood. CDR3 nucleotide sequence: TGTGCCAGCAGTGTAGGTGGGTCCGAAAATGAAAAACTGTTTTTT. It yields the protein CASSVGGSENEKLFF. Full variable domain (remainder filled in from reference TRBV2 and TRBJ1-4): EPEVTQTPSHQVTQMGQEVILRCVPISNHLYFYWYRQILGQKVEFLVSFYNNEISEKSEIFDDQFSVERPDGSNFTLKIRSTKLEDSAMYFCASSVGGSENEKLFFGSGTQLSVL.